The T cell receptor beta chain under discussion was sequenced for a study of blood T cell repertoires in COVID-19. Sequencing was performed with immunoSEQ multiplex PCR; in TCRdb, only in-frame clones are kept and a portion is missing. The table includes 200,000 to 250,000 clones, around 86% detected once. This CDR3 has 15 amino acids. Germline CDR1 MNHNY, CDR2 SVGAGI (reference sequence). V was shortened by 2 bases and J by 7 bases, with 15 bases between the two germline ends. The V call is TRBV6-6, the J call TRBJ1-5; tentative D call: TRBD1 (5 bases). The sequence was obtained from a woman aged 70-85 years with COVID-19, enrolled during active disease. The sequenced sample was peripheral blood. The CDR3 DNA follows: TGTGCCAGCAGTTACCTTGTAGGGGAATTGCAGCCCCAGCATTTT. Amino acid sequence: CASSYLVGELQPQHF.